The entry that follows covers one T cell receptor (beta chain) sequence. The CDR3 has 14 amino acids. V was cut by 6 bases and J by 1 base, with 12 bases left in between. Germline CDR1 MNHEY, CDR2 SMNVEV (reference sequence). This sample is drawn from a study of regulatory T cells in long-lasting Graves disease. Time point here: persistent/refractory GD, antithyroid drugs over 5 years with positive TRAb. Researchers made the TCR library from RNA that was extracted from PBMCs. Patients came through an endocrinology department, and that department was in Xi'an, China. CDR3-region Arm-PCR and iRepertoire HTBI primers produced the TCR beta libraries. TCRdb re-called the multiplex PCR reads through MiXCR, storing one row per CDR3 protein. The sample yields 500,000 to 800,000 distinct CDR3 sequences, about 30% seen once.

The receptor was isolated from a female donor with Graves disease. This rearrangement joins TRBV27 to TRBJ1-1, with a possible D match to TRBD1 (6 bases). Material: peripheral blood mononuclear cells (PBMCs), obtained when the disease was refractory, from a patient treated with antithyroid drugs. CDR3 sequence: CASRQGFQNTEAFF. In DNA form, the CDR3 reads TGTGCCAGCAGACAGGGATTCCAGAACACTGAAGCTTTCTTT.